This T cell receptor (beta chain) is drawn from a study of cytomegalovirus exposure and HLA in healthy donors. Overall study: When 300 to 400 donors were genotyped, roughly 82% of them were found to fall in the Caucasian-associated ancestry cluster. Study-level results: Many donors shared some public TCRs, even though most TCR sequences were rare. The presence/absence work took it that sequencing depth was about the same across donors. According to an earlier analysis, most TCR beta V segments yielded productive rearrangements about 90% or about 30% of the time.

CDR1 is MNHNS, CDR2 SASEGT, per germline. V dropped 10 bases and J dropped 7; count of bases not matched to a gene: 10. CDR3 length equals 13 residues. With regard to this clone: Its antigen is not known.

PCR amplification relied on 60 Vbeta primers (plus 13 Jbeta primers). Generated by immunoSEQ multiplex PCR, the TCRdb table keeps only in-frame clones and is missing some. The data show under 85,000 clones, 79% seen once. The chain employs TRBV6-1 and TRBJ1-2; 9 nucleotides align to TRBD1. The sample was PBMCs. The receptor's source is a woman aged 40 to 50 in good health and CMV-seropositive. The CDR3 loop reads CATESTGGFGYTF. The CDR3 coding sequence is TGTGCCACCGAATCGACAGGGGGGTTTGGCTACACCTTC.